This section outlines one TCR beta chain sequence together with its context. Seattle participants joined during active infection and were tracked over time. CDR1 is SGHDN, CDR2 FVKESK, per germline. V lost 4 bases to trimming and J lost 5 bases; unmatched junction nucleotides: 8. The CDR3 has 15 amino acids. As originally analysed: By means of reference gene primer amplification, nucleated cell counts were estimated. Assay used: immunoSEQ multiplex PCR; TCRdb lists only in-frame clones, some missing. That table furnishes V, J and clone size, whereas the DNA furnished D and trimming. The sample shows 300,000 to 350,000 clones, 85% to 90% of them seen only once. The sample is drawn from a study of blood T cell repertoires in COVID-19. Study-wide context: From the United States, Italy and Spain came samples of acute and convalescent COVID-19. T cells, B-cell-depleted T cells, or PBMCs supplied cDNA or gDNA.

The TCR originated in a woman in her twenties or thirties with COVID-19, enrolled during active disease. Sequencing was performed on peripheral blood. The V and J genes are TRBV14 and TRBJ2-1; 7 bases match TRBD2. CDR3 region: CASSPLGAGNNEQFF. As DNA, the CDR3 is TGTGCCAGCAGCCCCTTGGGAGCGGGGAACAATGAGCAGTTCTTC.